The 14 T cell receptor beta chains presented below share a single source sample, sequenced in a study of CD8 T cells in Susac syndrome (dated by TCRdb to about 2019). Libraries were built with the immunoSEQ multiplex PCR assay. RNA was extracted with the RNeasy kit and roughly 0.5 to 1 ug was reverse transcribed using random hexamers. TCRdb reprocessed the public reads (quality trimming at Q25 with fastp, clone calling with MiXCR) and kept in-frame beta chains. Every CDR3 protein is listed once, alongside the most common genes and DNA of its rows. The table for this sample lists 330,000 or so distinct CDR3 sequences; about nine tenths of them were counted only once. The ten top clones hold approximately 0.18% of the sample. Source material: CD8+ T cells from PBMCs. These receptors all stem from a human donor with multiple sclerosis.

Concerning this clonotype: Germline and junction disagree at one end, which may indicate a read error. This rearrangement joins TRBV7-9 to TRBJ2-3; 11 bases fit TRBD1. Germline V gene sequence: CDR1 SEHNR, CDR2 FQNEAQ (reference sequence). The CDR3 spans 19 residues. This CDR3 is CASSLANRQDRGRTDTQYF. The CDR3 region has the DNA TGTGCCAGCAGCTTAGCCAACCGGCAGGACAGGGGGCGCACGGATACGCAGTATTTT. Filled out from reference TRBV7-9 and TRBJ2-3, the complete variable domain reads DTGVSQNPRHKITKRGQNVTFRCDPISEHNRLYWYRQTLGQGPEFLTYFQNEAQLEKSRLLSDRFSAERPKGSFSTLEIQRTEQGDSAMYLCASSLANRQDRGRTDTQYFGPGTRLTVL.

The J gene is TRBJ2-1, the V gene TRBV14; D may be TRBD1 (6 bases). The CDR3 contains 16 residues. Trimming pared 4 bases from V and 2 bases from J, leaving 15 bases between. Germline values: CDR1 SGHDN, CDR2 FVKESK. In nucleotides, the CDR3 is TGTGCCAGCAGCCTTTACAGGGTTAATACCTACAATGAGCAGTTCTTC. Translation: CASSLYRVNTYNEQFF.

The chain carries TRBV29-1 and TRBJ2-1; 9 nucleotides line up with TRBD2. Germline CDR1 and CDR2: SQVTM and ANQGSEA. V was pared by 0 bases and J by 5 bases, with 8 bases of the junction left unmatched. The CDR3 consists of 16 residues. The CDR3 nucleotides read TGCAGCGTTGAAGATCCGTTGCGGGAGGGAGACAATGAGCAGTTCTTC. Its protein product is CSVEDPLREGDNEQFF.

The CDR3 spells CSASWTSPSYNEQFF. The CDR3 bases are TGCAGTGCTAGTTGGACTAGTCCCTCCTACAATGAGCAGTTCTTC. The rearrangement links TRBV20-1 to TRBJ2-1; 7 nucleotides line up with TRBD2. Trimming cost V 3 bases and J 0 bases; bases outside gene matches: 5. The CDR3 runs to 15 residues. From germline, CDR1 is DFQATT and CDR2 SNEGSKA (reference sequence).

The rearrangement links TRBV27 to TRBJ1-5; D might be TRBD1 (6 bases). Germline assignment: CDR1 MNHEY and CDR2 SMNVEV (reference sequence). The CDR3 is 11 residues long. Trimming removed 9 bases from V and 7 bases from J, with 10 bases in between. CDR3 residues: CASGGGQPQHF. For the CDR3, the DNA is TGTGCCAGTGGGGGCGGGCAGCCCCAGCATTTT.

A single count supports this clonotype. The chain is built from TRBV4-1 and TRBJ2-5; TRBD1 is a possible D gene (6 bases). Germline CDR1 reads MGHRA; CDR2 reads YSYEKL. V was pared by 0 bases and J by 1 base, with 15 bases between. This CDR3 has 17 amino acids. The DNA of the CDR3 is TGCGCCAGCAGCCAAGATCTCGAGACAGGCCTCCAAGAGACCCAGTACTTC. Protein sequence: CASSQDLETGLQETQYF.

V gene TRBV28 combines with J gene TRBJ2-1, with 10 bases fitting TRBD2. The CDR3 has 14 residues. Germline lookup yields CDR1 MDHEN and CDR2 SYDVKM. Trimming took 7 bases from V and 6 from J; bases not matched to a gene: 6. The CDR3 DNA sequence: TGTGCCAGCACACCTCTAGCGGGAGTCAATGAGCAGTTCTTC. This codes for CASTPLAGVNEQFF. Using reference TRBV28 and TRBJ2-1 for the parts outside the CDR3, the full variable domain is DVKVTQSSRYLVKRTGEKVFLECVQDMDHENMFWYRQDPGLGLRLIYFSYDVKMKEKGDIPEGYSVSREKKERFSLILESASTNQTSMYLCASTPLAGVNEQFFGPGTRLTVL.

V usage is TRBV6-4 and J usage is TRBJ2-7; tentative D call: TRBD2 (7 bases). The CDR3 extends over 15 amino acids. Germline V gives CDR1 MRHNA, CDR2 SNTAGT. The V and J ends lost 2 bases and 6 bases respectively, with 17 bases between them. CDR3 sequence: CASSDRAEGGAEQYF. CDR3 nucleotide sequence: TGTGCCAGCAGTGACCGCGCCGAGGGGGGGGCCGAGCAGTACTTC.

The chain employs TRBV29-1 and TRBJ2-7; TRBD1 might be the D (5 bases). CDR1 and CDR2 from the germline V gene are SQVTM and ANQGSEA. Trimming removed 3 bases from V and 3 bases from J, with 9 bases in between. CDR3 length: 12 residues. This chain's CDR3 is CSVEAGYYEQYF. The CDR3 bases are TGCAGCGTTGAGGCAGGGTACTACGAGCAGTACTTC.

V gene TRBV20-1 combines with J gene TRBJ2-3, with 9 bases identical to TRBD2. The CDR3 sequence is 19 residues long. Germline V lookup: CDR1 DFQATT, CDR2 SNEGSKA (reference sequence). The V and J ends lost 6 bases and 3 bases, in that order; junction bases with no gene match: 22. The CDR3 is CSAPGWGGRASLMTDTQYF. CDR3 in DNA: TGCAGTGCCCCCGGGTGGGGCGGGAGGGCCTCTCTGATGACAGATACGCAGTATTTT.

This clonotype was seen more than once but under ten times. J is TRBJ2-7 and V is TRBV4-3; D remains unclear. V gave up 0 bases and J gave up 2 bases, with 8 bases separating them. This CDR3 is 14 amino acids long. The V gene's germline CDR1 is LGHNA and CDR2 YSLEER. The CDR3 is CASSQERQAYEQYF. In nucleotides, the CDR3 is TGCGCCAGCAGCCAAGAGCGGCAGGCCTACGAGCAGTACTTC.

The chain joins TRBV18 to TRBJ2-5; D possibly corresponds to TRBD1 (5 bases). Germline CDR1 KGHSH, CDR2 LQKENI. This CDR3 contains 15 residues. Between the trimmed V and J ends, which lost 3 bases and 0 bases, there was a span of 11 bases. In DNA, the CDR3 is TGTGCCAGCTCACCGGAGACAGCTTACCAAGAGACCCAGTACTTC. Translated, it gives CASSPETAYQETQYF.

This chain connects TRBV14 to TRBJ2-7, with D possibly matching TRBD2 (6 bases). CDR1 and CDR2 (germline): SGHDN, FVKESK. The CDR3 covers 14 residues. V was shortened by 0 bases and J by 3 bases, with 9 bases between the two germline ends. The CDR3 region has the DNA TGTGCCAGCAGCCAAGAAGGACTAAACTACGAGCAGTACTTC. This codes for CASSQEGLNYEQYF.

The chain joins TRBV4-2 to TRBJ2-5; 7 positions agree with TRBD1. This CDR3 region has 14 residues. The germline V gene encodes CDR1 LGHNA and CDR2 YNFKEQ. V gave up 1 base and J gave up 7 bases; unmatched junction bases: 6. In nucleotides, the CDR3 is TGTGCCAGCAGCCAAGCAGGACAGGTTGGGACCCAGTACTTC. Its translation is CASSQAGQVGTQYF.